This TCR beta chain emerged from a study of Ad26.COV2.S vaccination and SARS-CoV-2 variants. Treatment indicated: approximately 18 received Ad26.COV2.S at low or high dose, single or two shots; several received placebo; per-sample allocation not given. The study sampled participants on day 63 after the first vaccine or placebo injection. V was shortened by 3 bases and J by 4 bases, with 22 bases between the two germline ends. CDR3 length equals 18 residues. CDR1 is LNHDA, CDR2 SQIVND, per germline (reference sequence). TCRdb's table, derived via immunoSEQ multiplex PCR, lists solely in-frame clones and lacks some. This table has more than 400,000 clones, around 90% appearing once.

The TCR was taken from a person between 18 and 65 years old who received the Ad26.COV2.S COVID-19 vaccine or a placebo. The rearrangement uses TRBV19 and TRBJ1-3; tentative D call: TRBD1 (5 bases). The sequences come from peripheral blood, collected in a trial of Ad26.COV2.S vaccine versus placebo. CDR3 sequence reads: CASSISSVRKGSGNTIYF. The CDR3 nucleotides read TGTGCCAGTAGTATTTCATCGGTGAGAAAGGGGTCCGGAAACACCATATATTTT.